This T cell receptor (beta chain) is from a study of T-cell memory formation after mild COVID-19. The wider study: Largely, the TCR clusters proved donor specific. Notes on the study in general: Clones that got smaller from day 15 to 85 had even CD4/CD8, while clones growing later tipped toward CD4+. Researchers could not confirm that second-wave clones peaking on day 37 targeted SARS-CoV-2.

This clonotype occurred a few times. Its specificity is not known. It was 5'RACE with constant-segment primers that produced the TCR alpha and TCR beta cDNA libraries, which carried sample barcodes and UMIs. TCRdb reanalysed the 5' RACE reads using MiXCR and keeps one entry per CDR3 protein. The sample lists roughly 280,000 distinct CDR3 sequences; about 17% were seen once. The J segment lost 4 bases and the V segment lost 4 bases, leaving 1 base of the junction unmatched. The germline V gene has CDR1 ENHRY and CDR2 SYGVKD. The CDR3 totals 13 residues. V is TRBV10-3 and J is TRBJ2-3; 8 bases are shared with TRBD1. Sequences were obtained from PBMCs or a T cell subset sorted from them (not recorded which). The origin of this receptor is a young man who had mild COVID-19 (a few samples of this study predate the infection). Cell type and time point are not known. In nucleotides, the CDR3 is TGTGCCATCAGTGCACAGGGGGCAGATACGCAGTATTTT. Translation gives CAISAQGADTQYF.